Shown below are 26 T cell receptor beta chains from a single sample sequenced in a study of blood T cell repertoires in COVID-19. Clones were read by immunoSEQ multiplex PCR, and TCRdb kept only the in-frame ones, dropping some. This sample has a few hundred thousand clones, with approximately 90% found just once. The sample consisted of PBMCs or T cells enriched from blood (not recorded which). Receptors were obtained from a young woman who had recovered from COVID-19.

The chain uses TRBV7-2 and TRBJ1-1; D remains unclear. The V end was cut by 1 base, the J end by 5 bases, with 8 bases between. Germline CDR1 and CDR2: SGHTA and FQGNSA. CDR3 length: 13 residues. The CDR3 here is CASSLGERTEAFF. The CDR3 DNA sequence: TGTGCCAGCAGCTTAGGGGAGAGAACTGAAGCTTTCTTT.

V is TRBV7-2 and J is TRBJ1-4, with 10 bases aligning to TRBD1. After removal of 0 bases from V and 8 bases from J, the junction contained 3 bases not matched to a gene. CDR1 is SGHTA and CDR2 is FQGNSA in the germline V gene. This CDR3 has 15 residues. This CDR3 is CASSLAGTGEEKLFF. In nucleotides, the CDR3 is TGTGCCAGCAGCTTAGCGGGGACAGGGGAAGAAAAACTGTTTTTT. Variable domain in full (rest from reference TRBV7-2 and TRBJ1-4): GAGVSQSPSNKVTEKGKDVELRCDPISGHTALYWYRQSLGQGLEFLIYFQGNSAPDKSGLPSDRFSAERTGGSVSTLTIQRTQQEDSAVYLCASSLAGTGEEKLFFGSGTQLSVL.

This chain connects TRBV6-1 to TRBJ1-3, with a weak D call TRBD1 (5 bases). The CDR3 contains 18 residues. Germline CDR1 and CDR2: MNHNS and SASEGT. V was cut by 0 bases and J by 2 bases, with 17 bases left in between. CDR3 bases: TGTGCCAGCAGTGAAGCTTCAAAGGGGCGGTCCCCTGGAAACACCATATATTTT. Translating gives CASSEASKGRSPGNTIYF.

The chain employs TRBV12-5 and TRBJ2-3, with D perhaps matching TRBD1 (6 bases). The V gene's germline CDR1 is LGHNT and CDR2 FRNRAP. CDR3 length equals 14 residues. Trimming removed 7 bases at V and 0 bases at J, with 11 bases between. CDR3 bases: TGTGCTAGTGCCCCAGGGGCCAGCACAGATACGCAGTATTTT. Translating it yields CASAPGASTDTQYF.

The V gene is TRBV5-1, the J gene TRBJ2-5; 9 bases map to TRBD2. Germline CDR1 reads SGHRS; CDR2 reads YFSETQ. This CDR3 contains 13 residues. Losses at the gene ends were 6 bases for V and 2 bases for J; bases not matched to a gene: 2. The chain's CDR3 is CASTRGGQETQYF. The CDR3 bases are TGCGCCAGCACGCGGGGGGGACAAGAGACCCAGTACTTC.

The chain has TRBV7-6 and TRBJ2-2; D may be TRBD1 (6 bases). Germline values: CDR1 SGHVS, CDR2 FNYEAQ. The germline V and J ends were trimmed by 5 bases and 4 bases, with 17 bases remaining between them. CDR3 size: 16 residues. CDR3 coding DNA: TGTGCCAGCAGCCGCGCTGGGGGCGCGTCCACCGGGGAGCTGTTTTTT. It codes for CASSRAGGASTGELFF.

This chain joins TRBV4-1 and TRBJ1-2; 7 bases line up with TRBD1. V shed 2 bases, J shed 4 bases, and the junction held 1 base outside the gene matches. The CDR3 covers 13 residues. CDR1 and CDR2 (germline): MGHRA, YSYEKL. The DNA for the CDR3 is TGCGCCAGCAGCCAACGGACAGGCTATGGCTACACCTTC. Translation gives CASSQRTGYGYTF.

This chain joins TRBV19 and TRBJ1-1, with D possibly matching TRBD1 (5 bases). The ends were cut back, 3 bases at V and 1 base at J, with 15 bases in the middle. Germline V gene data show CDR1 as LNHDA and CDR2 as SQIVND (reference sequence). The CDR3 covers 16 residues. Here the CDR3 reads CASSMYRGKGNTEAFF. CDR3 DNA: TGTGCCAGTAGTATGTATAGGGGTAAAGGGAACACTGAAGCTTTCTTT.

Only one count was recorded for this clone. CDR3 DNA sequence: TGTGCCAGCAGTTTCGGGGGTTTGGGCGAGCAGTACTTC. Translated, it gives CASSFGGLGEQYF. The chain employs TRBV27 and TRBJ2-7, with TRBD2 as a possible D gene (6 bases). V lost 3 bases to trimming and J lost 6 bases, with 12 bases between them. The germline CDR1 and CDR2 sequences are MNHEY and SMNVEV (reference sequence). The CDR3 runs to 13 residues.

This chain uses TRBV18 with TRBJ1-2, with 9 bases fitting TRBD1. The ends lost 5 bases at V and 1 base at J; junction bases unmatched: 8. Germline V lookup: CDR1 KGHSH, CDR2 LQKENI. The CDR3 has 16 residues. CDR3 sequence reads: CASSSLRTGDNYGYTF. As DNA, the CDR3 is TGTGCCAGCTCATCGCTTCGGACAGGGGATAACTATGGCTACACCTTC.

The rearrangement uses TRBV19 and TRBJ2-5, with D possibly TRBD1 on 7 matching bases. Germline-derived CDR1 and CDR2 are LNHDA and SQIVND (reference sequence). The V gene lost 1 base and the J gene lost 6 bases, with 18 bases spanning the gap. The CDR3 has 16 amino acids. CDR3: CASSIGAGTAAKTQYF. DNA for the CDR3: TGTGCCAGTAGTATAGGGGCGGGGACAGCCGCCAAGACCCAGTACTTC.

As concerns this clone: Other DNA variants within this sample encode the same CDR3. The chain couples TRBV5-1 to TRBJ1-1; D possibly corresponds to TRBD1 (6 bases). CDR3 length: 13 amino acids. Between the trimmed V and J ends, which lost 0 bases and 4 bases, there was a span of 7 bases. Per the germline V gene, CDR1 is SGHRS and CDR2 is YFSETQ. This chain's CDR3 is CASSLGRGTEAFF. The CDR3 region has the DNA TGCGCCAGCAGCTTGGGCAGGGGCACTGAAGCTTTCTTT.

The chain links TRBV3-1 (or the pseudogene TRBV3-2) to TRBJ1-5; possibly TRBD1 for D (5 bases). Germline CDR1 is LGHDT and CDR2 is YNNKEL (reference sequence). This CDR3 contains 12 residues. V was pared by 10 bases and J by 10 bases, with 17 bases between. In DNA, the CDR3 is TGTGCCACCGGAGGGGCATCGGGCCCCCAGCATTTT. The encoded protein is CATGGASGPQHF.

The chain is built from TRBV5-6 and TRBJ2-4; D may be TRBD2 (6 bases). Germline V gene lookup returns CDR1 SGHDT and CDR2 YYEEEE. The CDR3 runs to 17 residues. V dropped 3 bases and J dropped 0 bases, with 16 bases sitting between them. CDR3 sequence: CASSSRSSGIAKNIQYF. The CDR3, as DNA: TGTGCCAGCAGCTCCCGAAGTAGCGGTATAGCCAAAAACATTCAGTACTTC.

The CDR3 coding sequence is TGCGCCAGCAGCTTGAAGGGACAGGAGTTCTATGGCTACACCTTC. Translated, it gives CASSLKGQEFYGYTF. The gene calls are TRBV5-1 and TRBJ1-2; 8 bases align to TRBD1. CDR1 is SGHRS and CDR2 is YFSETQ in the germline V gene. This CDR3 is 15 amino acids long. The ends lost 1 base at V and 4 bases at J; junction bases unmatched: 6.

The chain links TRBV19 to TRBJ1-5; D is possibly TRBD1 (6 bases). The CDR3 runs to 14 residues. Germline CDR1 LNHDA, CDR2 SQIVND (reference sequence). Trimming pared 5 bases from V and 2 bases from J, leaving 10 bases between. CDR3 nucleotides: TGTGCCAGTAGTCTACGACAGGGCAATCAGCCCCAGCATTTT. Protein product: CASSLRQGNQPQHF. Using reference TRBV19 and TRBJ1-5 for the parts outside the CDR3, the full variable domain is DGGITQSPKYLFRKEGQNVTLSCEQNLNHDAMYWYRQDPGQGLRLIYYSQIVNDFQKGDIAEGYSVSREKKESFPLTVTSAQKNPTAFYLCASSLRQGNQPQHFGDGTRLSIL.

V gene TRBV30 combines with J gene TRBJ2-7; possibly TRBD1 for D (6 bases). V was pared by 2 bases and J by 3 bases, with 8 bases between. CDR3 length: 12 amino acids. Germline loops: CDR1 GTSNPN, CDR2 SVGIG (reference sequence). The CDR3 sequence: CAWSRDNYEQYF. The CDR3 coding sequence is TGTGCCTGGAGTCGGGACAACTACGAGCAGTACTTC. Supplemented by reference TRBV30 and TRBJ2-7, the full variable domain reads SQTIHQWPATLVQPVGSPLSLECTVEGTSNPNLYWYRQAAGRGLQLLFYSVGIGQISSEVPQNLSASRPQDRQFILSSKKLLLSDSGFYLCAWSRDNYEQYFGPGTRLTVT.

The genes are TRBV20-1 and TRBJ1-1; no reliable D call. CDR3 length: 11 amino acids. CDR1 DFQATT and CDR2 SNEGSKA come from the germline V gene (reference sequence). V was clipped by 5 bases and J by 4 bases, with 8 bases between them. In DNA, the CDR3 is TGCAGTGCTGTTTTGAGCACTGAAGCTTTCTTT. Translation gives CSAVLSTEAFF.

The chain links TRBV30 to TRBJ2-3, with 11 positions matching TRBD1. The CDR3 has 15 amino acids. J lost 6 bases, V lost 3 bases, and 8 bases had no gene match. Germline-derived CDR1 and CDR2 are GTSNPN and SVGIG (reference sequence). CDR3 sequence: CAWSTGQGDLDTQYF. Here the CDR3 DNA reads TGTGCCTGGAGCACGGGACAGGGGGATTTGGATACGCAGTATTTT.

The CDR3 sequence: CASSLRLAGDTGELFF. DNA for the CDR3: TGTGCCAGCTCACTCCGACTAGCGGGGGACACCGGGGAGCTGTTTTTT. The rearrangement uses TRBV18 and TRBJ2-2; 12 bases are shared with TRBD2. V lost 4 bases and J lost 3; bases outside the gene matches: 3. There are 16 residues in the CDR3. Germline V gives CDR1 KGHSH, CDR2 LQKENI.

This sequence joins TRBV30 and TRBJ1-5; 9 bases are shared with TRBD1. V lost 3 bases to trimming and J lost 7 bases; unmatched junction nucleotides: 7. Germline loops: CDR1 GTSNPN, CDR2 SVGIG (reference sequence). This CDR3 has 14 residues. CDR3: CAWRGTGGWQPQHF. The CDR3 DNA sequence: TGTGCCTGGAGGGGAACAGGGGGCTGGCAGCCCCAGCATTTT.

The chain uses TRBV5-1 and TRBJ2-5, with D perhaps TRBD1 (5 bases). The V end lost 2 bases, the J end lost 7 bases, and 18 bases lay between the germline ends. This CDR3 contains 15 residues. CDR1 and CDR2 from the germline V gene are SGHRS and YFSETQ. CDR3 loop: CASSFSDRISGTQYF. The CDR3 nucleotides are TGCGCCAGCAGCTTCAGTGACAGAATATCCGGGACCCAGTACTTC. Complete variable domain (other parts from reference TRBV5-1 and TRBJ2-5): KAGVTQTPRYLIKTRGQQVTLSCSPISGHRSVSWYQQTPGQGLQFLFEYFSETQRNKGNFPGRFSGRQFSNSRSEMNVSTLELGDSALYLCASSFSDRISGTQYFGPGTRLLVL.

This chain links TRBV9 with TRBJ2-6, with a possible D match to TRBD2 (5 bases). Germline V gives CDR1 SGDLS, CDR2 YYNGEE. CDR3 length equals 15 residues. V lost 3 bases and J lost 0, with 7 bases in between. This chain's CDR3 is CASSATSSGANVLTF. CDR3 in DNA: TGTGCCAGCAGCGCCACTAGCTCTGGGGCCAACGTCCTGACTTTC. Drawing the rest from reference TRBV9 and TRBJ2-6, the complete variable domain is DSGVTQTPKHLITATGQRVTLRCSPRSGDLSVYWYQQSLDQGLQFLIQYYNGEERAKGNILERFSAQQFPDLHSELNLSSLELGDSALYFCASSATSSGANVLTFGAGSRLTVL.

This chain joins TRBV2 and TRBJ1-6; 10 bases are shared with TRBD1. V lost 3 bases to trimming and J lost 6 bases; unmatched junction nucleotides: 8. The CDR3 covers 17 residues. CDR1 SNHLY and CDR2 FYNNEI come from the germline V gene. The DNA of the CDR3 is TGTGCCAGCAGTGAGTCGGGACAGGGGCCTCCTAATTCACCCCTCCACTTT. It yields the protein CASSESGQGPPNSPLHF.

The gene calls are TRBV3-1 (or the pseudogene TRBV3-2) and TRBJ1-2; no reliable D call. V lost 5 bases and J 2 bases, leaving 15 bases between the germline ends. Germline values: CDR1 LGHDT, CDR2 YNNKEL (reference sequence). The CDR3 is 15 residues long. CDR3 coding DNA: TGTGCCAGCAGCTATAACAGTCAAGGCAACTATGGCTACACCTTC. As protein: CASSYNSQGNYGYTF.

This clone was seen a handful of times. The rearrangement links TRBV15 to TRBJ1-3; TRBD1 matches at 7 bases. The V and J ends lost 1 base and 0 bases, in that order; junction bases with no gene match: 3. This CDR3 comprises 16 residues. Germline assignment: CDR1 LNHNV and CDR2 YYDKDF (reference sequence). The CDR3 spells CATSRADRTSGNTIYF. CDR3 nucleotides: TGTGCCACCAGCAGAGCGGACAGGACCTCTGGAAACACCATATATTTT.